The text below deals with one T cell receptor (beta chain). Looked up from germline, CDR1 is MDHEN and CDR2 is SYDVKM. The CDR3 is 15 amino acids. V dropped 4 bases and J dropped 8 bases, with 18 bases sitting between them. Duration under 3 months, a NOSPECS grade of at least 4, and a Clinical Activity Score of at least 3 characterized the ophthalmopathy patients. The study left out patients who had uncontrolled infection, other autoimmune disease, pregnancy or lactation. The data are from a study of T cells in Graves' hyperthyroidism and ophthalmopathy. Amplified regions were TCR beta CDR3 sequences from RNA transcripts. With the HTBI primer set, the TCR CDR3 went through a first round of RT-PCR. TCRdb processed the multiplex PCR reads anew with MiXCR; each CDR3 protein has one entry. Here the sample spans hundreds of thousands of distinct CDR3 sequences, around 15% being singletons.

This chain connects TRBV28 to TRBJ2-1; a weak D match, TRBD2 (6 bases). The sequenced sample consisted of blood. The TCR originated in a woman aged 35 to 49 with Graves' ophthalmopathy. CDR3 sequence reads: CASSSAGTGWDEQFF. The CDR3 DNA reads as TGTGCCAGCAGTTCTGCCGGGACTGGGTGGGATGAGCAGTTCTTC.